Sequencing of this TCR beta chain was carried out in a study of shared clonotypes between healthy human individuals. CDR1 is SGHNT and CDR2 is YYREEE in the germline V gene (reference sequence). The CDR3 is 15 residues long. Trimming stripped 0 bases from V and 1 base from J, with 7 bases between. Sequencing used immunoSEQ multiplex PCR; TCRdb keeps in-frame clones, though not all of them. The sample contains some 1.5 million clones, nearly 99% of which appear only once. This rearrangement joins TRBV5-4 to TRBJ2-2; no definite D call. The sequence derives from a man aged 30-40 years in good health. Sequencing was performed on naive CD4+ T cells sorted from blood. The subset is: CD45RA+ positively selected. Here the CDR3 reads CASSLVPLNTGELFF. CDR3 DNA sequence: TGTGCCAGCAGCTTGGTCCCGTTGAACACCGGGGAGCTGTTTTTT.